Listed below are T cell receptor beta chains from one sample, sequenced in a study of blood T cells in healthy people across ages. TCRdb recomputed calls from the 5' RACE reads with MiXCR, one row per CDR3 protein. The top ten clones hold over 20% of a sample with almost 1 million distinct CDR3 sequences, roughly 47% of them seen once. Sequenced material: blood. These receptor sequences come from a woman aged 55-70 years in good health. Each CDR3 is given with its conserved first and last residue. The order of the fields is V gene, D gene, J gene, clone size, CDR3 DNA, CDR3 protein. D genes are given only for firm matches. Clone size is stated in some rows and not others, as once, few, many or a class when expanded.

v_gene: TRBV5-6; d_gene: -; j_gene: TRBJ2-7; abundance: -; CDR3nt: TGTGCCAGCAGCTTGGCGACGAAAGAGCAGTACTTC; CDR3aa: CASSLATKEQYF
v_gene: TRBV3-1; d_gene: -; j_gene: TRBJ1-2; abundance: few; CDR3nt: TGTGCCAGCAGCCGACGAAAGGACTATGGCTACACCTTC; CDR3aa: CASSRRKDYGYTF
v_gene: TRBV6-2/TRBV6-3; d_gene: -; j_gene: TRBJ2-3; abundance: -; CDR3nt: TGTGCCAGCAGTCAAGGGGGAACGATATCAGATACGCAGTATTTT; CDR3aa: CASSQGGTISDTQYF
v_gene: TRBV27; d_gene: -; j_gene: TRBJ2-7; abundance: many; CDR3nt: TGTGCCAGCAGTTTAAAGGGAGGAGGGGTTTCCTACGAGCAGTACTTC; CDR3aa: CASSLKGGGVSYEQYF
v_gene: TRBV6-6; d_gene: TRBD1; j_gene: TRBJ2-7; abundance: few; CDR3nt: TGTGCCAGCAGTCTGGACAGGGGGCAACGAGGCTACGAGCAGTACTTC; CDR3aa: CASSLDRGQRGYEQYF
v_gene: TRBV12-3/TRBV12-4; d_gene: -; j_gene: TRBJ2-1; abundance: -; CDR3nt: TGTGCCAGCGTCTTCAGCTCCTACAATGAGCAGTTCTTC; CDR3aa: CASVFSSYNEQFF
v_gene: TRBV5-1; d_gene: TRBD2; j_gene: TRBJ2-1; abundance: -; CDR3nt: TGCGCCAGCAACTACGAGGGACTAGCGGCCTCGGAGCAGTTCTTC; CDR3aa: CASNYEGLAASEQFF
v_gene: TRBV4-3; d_gene: -; j_gene: TRBJ2-5; abundance: -; CDR3nt: TGCGCCAGCAGCCAAGATAGTGGGGTCCAAGAGACCCAGTACTTC; CDR3aa: CASSQDSGVQETQYF
v_gene: TRBV29-1; d_gene: -; j_gene: TRBJ2-1; abundance: few; CDR3nt: TGCAGCGTGGGAGTATACAATGAGCAGTTCTTC; CDR3aa: CSVGVYNEQFF
v_gene: TRBV9; d_gene: -; j_gene: TRBJ2-3; abundance: -; CDR3nt: TGTGCCAGCAGCGTAGGTGGGACGTCGCAGTATTTT; CDR3aa: CASSVGGTSQYF
v_gene: TRBV29-1; d_gene: -; j_gene: TRBJ2-7; abundance: -; CDR3nt: TGCAGCGTTGACCGAAGCTCCTACAATGAGCAGTACTTC; CDR3aa: CSVDRSSYNEQYF
v_gene: TRBV5-1; d_gene: TRBD1; j_gene: TRBJ2-2; abundance: once; CDR3nt: TGCGCCAGCAGCTTACCGGGGACAGCCACCGGGGAGCTGTTTTTT; CDR3aa: CASSLPGTATGELFF
v_gene: TRBV20-1; d_gene: TRBD1; j_gene: TRBJ2-1; abundance: -; CDR3nt: TGCAGTGCTAGAGGGACAGGGGGTTACTCCTACAATGAGCAGTTCTTC; CDR3aa: CSARGTGGYSYNEQFF
v_gene: TRBV5-1; d_gene: TRBD1; j_gene: TRBJ2-7; abundance: few; CDR3nt: TGCGCCAGCAGCTTGGTTAGGGGGCGTATGGTCTACGAGCAGTACTTC; CDR3aa: CASSLVRGRMVYEQYF
v_gene: TRBV7-2; d_gene: -; j_gene: TRBJ1-4; abundance: -; CDR3nt: TGTGCCAGCAGCTTAAGGGCAGTGGCAACTAATGAAAAACTGTTTTTT; CDR3aa: CASSLRAVATNEKLFF
v_gene: TRBV5-1; d_gene: -; j_gene: TRBJ2-1; abundance: -; CDR3nt: TGCGCCAGCAGCTTGATACCAGCGGATAGATACAATGAGCAGTTCTTC; CDR3aa: CASSLIPADRYNEQFF
v_gene: TRBV20-1; d_gene: -; j_gene: TRBJ2-7; abundance: -; CDR3nt: TGCAGTGCCCCCCTGGAGAACTCCTACGAGCAGTACTTC; CDR3aa: CSAPLENSYEQYF
v_gene: TRBV27; d_gene: -; j_gene: TRBJ2-3; abundance: -; CDR3nt: TGTGCCAGCAGTTCCCAGGACGGGAGCACAGATACGCGGTATTTT; CDR3aa: CASSSQDGSTDTRYF
v_gene: TRBV20-1; d_gene: -; j_gene: TRBJ2-5; abundance: -; CDR3nt: TGCAGTGCCCCTCCCGGGAACCGGGAGACCCAGTACTTC; CDR3aa: CSAPPGNRETQYF
v_gene: TRBV7-9; d_gene: -; j_gene: TRBJ2-7; abundance: -; CDR3nt: TGTGCCAGCAACTCCTCGGACGGCTACGAGCAGTACTTC; CDR3aa: CASNSSDGYEQYF